This T cell receptor beta chain comes out of a study of cytomegalovirus exposure and HLA in healthy donors. Both 60 Vbeta primers and 13 Jbeta primers went into the PCR. Profiled with immunoSEQ multiplex PCR; TCRdb holds only in-frame clones, not every one. The profile covers 110,000 to 150,000 clones, with more than 9.5% appearing a single time and 1.8% taken by the ten largest. The CDR3 contains 17 residues. The germline CDR1 and CDR2 sequences are LNHNV and YYDKDF (reference sequence). The germline V and J ends were trimmed by 3 bases and 4 bases, with 18 bases remaining between them. Findings and limits, study-wide: Specificity of a few CMV-associated chains for CMV antigens was verified in vitro. Most TCR sequences were rare, but some public TCRs occurred in many donors. TCR beta V- and J-gene trimming was later associated with a missense DCLRE1C variant.

This clone has only a few counts. What it binds is not known. The receptor comes from a man between 45 and 60 years old in good health and CMV-seronegative. The rearrangement joins TRBV15 to TRBJ1-4; D may be TRBD1 (6 bases). Sequenced: PBMCs. The CDR3 DNA follows: TGTGCCACCAGCAGGGGCCCGCCGGGGACACTTAATGAAAAACTGTTTTTT. Translating it yields CATSRGPPGTLNEKLFF.